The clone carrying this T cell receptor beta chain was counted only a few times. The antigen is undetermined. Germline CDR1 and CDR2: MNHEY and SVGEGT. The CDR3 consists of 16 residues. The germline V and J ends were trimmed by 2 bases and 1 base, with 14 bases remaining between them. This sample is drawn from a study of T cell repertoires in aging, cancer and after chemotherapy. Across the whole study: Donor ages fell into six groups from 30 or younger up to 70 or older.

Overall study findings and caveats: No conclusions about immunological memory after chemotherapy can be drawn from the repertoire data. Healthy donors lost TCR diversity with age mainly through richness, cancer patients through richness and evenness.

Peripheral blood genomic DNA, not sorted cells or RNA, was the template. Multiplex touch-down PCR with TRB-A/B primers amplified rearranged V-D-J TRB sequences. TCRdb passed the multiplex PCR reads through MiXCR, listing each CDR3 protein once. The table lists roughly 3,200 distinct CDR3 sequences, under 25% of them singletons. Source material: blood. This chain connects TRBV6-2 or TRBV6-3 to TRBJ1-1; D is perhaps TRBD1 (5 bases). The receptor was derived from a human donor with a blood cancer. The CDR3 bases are TGTGCCAGCAGTTACCCGCCGCCGGGACGGAACACTGAAGCTTTCTTT. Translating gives CASSYPPPGRNTEAFF.